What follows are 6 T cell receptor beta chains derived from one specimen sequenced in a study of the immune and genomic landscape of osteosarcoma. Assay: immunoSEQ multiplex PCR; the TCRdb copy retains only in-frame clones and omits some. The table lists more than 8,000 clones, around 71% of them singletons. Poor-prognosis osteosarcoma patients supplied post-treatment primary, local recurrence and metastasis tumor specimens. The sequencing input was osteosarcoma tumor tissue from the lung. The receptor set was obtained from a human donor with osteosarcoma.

CDR3 sequence: CARSRGLAGEDGEQYF. CDR3 sequence (DNA): TGTGCCAGAAGCAGGGGACTAGCGGGAGAGGATGGCGAGCAGTACTTC. The J gene is TRBJ2-7, the V gene TRBV5-3, with 14 bases matching TRBD2. TRBV5-3 is assigned to the ORF class and has an uncertain function. The CDR3 contains 16 residues. Losses at the gene ends were 4 bases for V and 6 bases for J; bases not matched to a gene: 9.

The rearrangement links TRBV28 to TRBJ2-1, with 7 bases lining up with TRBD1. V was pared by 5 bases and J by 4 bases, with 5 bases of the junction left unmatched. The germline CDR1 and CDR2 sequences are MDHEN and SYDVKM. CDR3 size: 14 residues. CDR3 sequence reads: CASSRQGRYNEQFF. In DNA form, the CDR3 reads TGTGCCAGCAGTCGACAGGGTCGGTACAATGAGCAGTTCTTC.

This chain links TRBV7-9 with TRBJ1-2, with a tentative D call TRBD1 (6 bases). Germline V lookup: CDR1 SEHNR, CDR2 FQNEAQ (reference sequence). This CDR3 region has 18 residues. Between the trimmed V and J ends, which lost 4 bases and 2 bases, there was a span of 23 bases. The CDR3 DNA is TGTGCCAGCAGCTCCCCCCCTCGTGGGGGGCTCTTGAACTATGGCTACACCTTC. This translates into CASSSPPRGGLLNYGYTF.

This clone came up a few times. CDR3 sequence reads: CASSPTSGRAQYF. The CDR3 bases are TGTGCCAGCTCACCGACTAGCGGGAGGGCGCAGTACTTC. This chain connects TRBV18 to TRBJ2-7, with 14 bases matching TRBD2. The V segment lost 3 bases and the J segment 9 bases; nucleotides outside the gene matches: 1. CDR3 length equals 13 residues. CDR1 is KGHSH, CDR2 LQKENI, per germline.

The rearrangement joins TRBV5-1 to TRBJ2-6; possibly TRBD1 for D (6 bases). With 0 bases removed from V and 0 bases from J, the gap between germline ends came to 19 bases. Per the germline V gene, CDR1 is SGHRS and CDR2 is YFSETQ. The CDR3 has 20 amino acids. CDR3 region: CASSLGTEERRSSGANVLTF. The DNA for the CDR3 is TGCGCCAGCAGCTTGGGGACAGAGGAACGTCGCTCCTCTGGGGCCAACGTCCTGACTTTC.

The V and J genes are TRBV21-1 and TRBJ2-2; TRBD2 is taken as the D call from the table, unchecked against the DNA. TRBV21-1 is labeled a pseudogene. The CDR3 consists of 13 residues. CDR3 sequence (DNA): TGTGCCAGCAGCAAAAACCTAACCGGGGAGCTGTTTTTT. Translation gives CASSKNLTGELFF.